This T cell receptor beta chain was recovered during a study of PD-1 blockade in classical Hodgkin lymphoma. Study overall: The nivolumab dose that patients received was 3 mg/kg, given intravenously every 2 weeks.

Specified time point: cycle 4 day 1 (C4D1), after less than 7 weeks of nivolumab. Each patient experienced a relapse that followed autologous stem cell transplantation, and brentuximab vedotin exposure varied. Negative selection with magnetic separation was used to purify CD4+ T cells from thawed PBMCs. Trimming removed 0 bases from V and 2 bases from J; junction bases left unmatched: 3. The CDR3 length is 16 residues. The germline V gene encodes CDR1 MNHNY and CDR2 SVGAGI (reference sequence). TCRdb's copy holds only in-frame clones and misses some; the assay was immunoSEQ multiplex PCR. This table has more than 25,000 clones, more than 70% appearing once.

The sequencing used CD4+ T cells from blood, collected before the fourth cycle of nivolumab. The genes are TRBV6-6 and TRBJ2-2, with 7 bases identical to TRBD2. This TCR was sampled from a human donor with classical Hodgkin lymphoma. The CDR3 DNA follows: TGTGCCAGCAGTTACTCGGGGGGGTTCAACACCGGGGAGCTGTTTTTT. Protein sequence: CASSYSGGFNTGELFF.